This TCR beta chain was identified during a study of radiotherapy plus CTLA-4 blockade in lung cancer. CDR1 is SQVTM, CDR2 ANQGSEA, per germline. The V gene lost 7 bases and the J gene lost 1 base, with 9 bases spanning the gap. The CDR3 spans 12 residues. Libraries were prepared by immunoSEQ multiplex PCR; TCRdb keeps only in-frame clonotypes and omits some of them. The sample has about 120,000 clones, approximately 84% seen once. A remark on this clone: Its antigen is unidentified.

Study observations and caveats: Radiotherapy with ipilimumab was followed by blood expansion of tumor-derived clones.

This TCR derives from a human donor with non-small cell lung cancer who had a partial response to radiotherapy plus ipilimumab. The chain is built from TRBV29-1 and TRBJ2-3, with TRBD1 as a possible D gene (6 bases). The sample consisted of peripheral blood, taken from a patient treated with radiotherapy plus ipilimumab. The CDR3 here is CSADRRTDTQYF. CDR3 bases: TGCAGCGCGGACAGACGCACAGATACGCAGTATTTT.